This entry describes one TCR beta chain. KT2, a clone with a known TCR, was spiked into unfractionated PBMC. Fixed numbers of PBMC received varying amounts of KT2 cells. The source of the sample is a study of quantifying T cell responses using KT2 cells. Study-level background: cDNA was made from DNase-treated RNA using alpha and beta constant primers.

A single-stranded UMI oligo with SP2 sequence was ligated to cDNA 3' ends. The first PCR ran three to four cycles with an equimolar RC1.1 and RC1.2 beta primer mix. One entry per CDR3 protein, called by TCRdb with MiXCR from the UMI-ligation and nested PCR reads. The table lists over 40,000 distinct CDR3 sequences, approximately 10% of them singletons, with 8.5% to 12% in the top ten. Germline CDR1 and CDR2: SEHNR and FQNEAQ (reference sequence). This CDR3 comprises 14 residues. The V and J ends lost 1 base and 3 bases respectively, with 10 bases between them. The specimen sequenced was PBMCs spiked with cells of the T cell clone KT2. The sequence derives from a human donor. V is TRBV7-9 and J is TRBJ2-7; no definite D call. CDR3 region: CASSLGSEHYEQYF. For the CDR3, the DNA is TGTGCCAGCAGCTTAGGGTCTGAGCACTACGAGCAGTACTTC.